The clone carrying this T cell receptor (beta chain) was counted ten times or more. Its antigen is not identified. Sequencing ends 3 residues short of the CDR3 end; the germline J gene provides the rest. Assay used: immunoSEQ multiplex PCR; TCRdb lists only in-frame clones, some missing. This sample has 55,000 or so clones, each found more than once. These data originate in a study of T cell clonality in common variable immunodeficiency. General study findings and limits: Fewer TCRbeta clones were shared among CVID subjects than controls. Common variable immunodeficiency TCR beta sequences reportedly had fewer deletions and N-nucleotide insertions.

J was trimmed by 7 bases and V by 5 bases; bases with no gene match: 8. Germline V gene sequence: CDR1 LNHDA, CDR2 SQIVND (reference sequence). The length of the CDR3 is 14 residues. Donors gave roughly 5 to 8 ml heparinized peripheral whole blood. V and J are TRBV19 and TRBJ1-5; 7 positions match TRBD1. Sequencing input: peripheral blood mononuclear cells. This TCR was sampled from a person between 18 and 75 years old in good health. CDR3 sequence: CASSLQGREQPQHF. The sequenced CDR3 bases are TGTGCCAGTAGTTTACAGGGGAGAGAGCAGCCC.